This record covers a single T cell receptor beta chain. Its antigen is unknown. This sample is drawn from a study of cytomegalovirus exposure and HLA in healthy donors. PCR was performed using 60 Vbeta and 13 Jbeta primers. Assay: immunoSEQ multiplex PCR; the TCRdb copy retains only in-frame clones and omits some. The table records more than 150,000 clones, roughly 87% of them present only once. Germline V gene data show CDR1 as SGHRS and CDR2 as YFSETQ. The CDR3 runs to 17 residues. With 0 bases clipped from V and 2 bases from J, the junction kept 9 bases outside the gene matches. General observations from the study: In a later analysis, at a false discovery rate of 0.05, under 20,000 TCR beta sequences were associated with HLA alleles.

The sample comprised PBMCs. This chain uses TRBV5-1 with TRBJ2-7; 9 bases map to TRBD2. The clonotype comes from a girl under two years old in good health and CMV-seronegative. The CDR3 loop reads CASSLAWLAGRTYEQYF. CDR3 in DNA: TGCGCCAGCAGCTTGGCCTGGCTAGCGGGGCGAACCTACGAGCAGTACTTC.